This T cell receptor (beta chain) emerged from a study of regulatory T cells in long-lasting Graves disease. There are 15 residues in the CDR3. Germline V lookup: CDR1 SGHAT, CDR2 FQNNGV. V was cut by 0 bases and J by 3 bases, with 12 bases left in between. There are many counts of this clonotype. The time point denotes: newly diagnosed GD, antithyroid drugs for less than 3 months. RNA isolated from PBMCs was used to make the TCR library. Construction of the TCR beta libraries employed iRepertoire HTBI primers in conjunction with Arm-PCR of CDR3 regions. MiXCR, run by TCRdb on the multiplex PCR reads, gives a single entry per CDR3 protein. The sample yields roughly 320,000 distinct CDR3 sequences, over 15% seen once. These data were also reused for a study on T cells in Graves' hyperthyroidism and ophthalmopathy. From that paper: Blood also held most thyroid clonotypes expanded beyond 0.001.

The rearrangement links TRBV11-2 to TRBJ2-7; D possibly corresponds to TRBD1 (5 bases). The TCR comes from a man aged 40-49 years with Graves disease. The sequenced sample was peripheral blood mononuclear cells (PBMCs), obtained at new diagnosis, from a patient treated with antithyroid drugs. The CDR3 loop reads CASSLESGHIYEQYF. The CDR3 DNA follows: TGTGCCAGCAGCTTAGAGTCCGGACATATCTACGAGCAGTACTTC.